This T cell receptor beta chain was observed in a study of shared clonotypes between healthy human individuals. Whole-study results and caveats: Sharing across a few donors was seen in 5% to 5.5% of naive CD4 clonotypes.

This clone was observed a single time. Its target is not known. TCRdb's copy holds only in-frame clones and misses some; the assay was immunoSEQ multiplex PCR. The sample lists hundreds of thousands of clones, roughly 72% occurring once. Germline assignment: CDR1 SGHVS and CDR2 FNYEAQ. This CDR3 is built from 13 residues. Trimming stripped 4 bases from V and 7 bases from J, with 11 bases between. The sequence came from a woman aged 25-40 years in good health. Sequenced material: memory CD4+ T cells sorted from blood. Subset of the sample: CD45RA-negative fraction. This chain connects TRBV7-6 to TRBJ2-1; D gene unclear. The CDR3 DNA is TGTGCCAGCAGCTCCTTAATCGCAAATGAGCAGTTCTTC. Translating it yields CASSSLIANEQFF. The full variable domain, rest sourced from reference TRBV7-6 and TRBJ2-1, is GAGVSQSPRYKVTKRGQDVALRCDPISGHVSLYWYRQALGQGPEFLTYFNYEAQQDKSGLPNDRFSAERPEGSISTLTIQRTEQRDSAMYRCASSSLIANEQFFGPGTRLTVL.